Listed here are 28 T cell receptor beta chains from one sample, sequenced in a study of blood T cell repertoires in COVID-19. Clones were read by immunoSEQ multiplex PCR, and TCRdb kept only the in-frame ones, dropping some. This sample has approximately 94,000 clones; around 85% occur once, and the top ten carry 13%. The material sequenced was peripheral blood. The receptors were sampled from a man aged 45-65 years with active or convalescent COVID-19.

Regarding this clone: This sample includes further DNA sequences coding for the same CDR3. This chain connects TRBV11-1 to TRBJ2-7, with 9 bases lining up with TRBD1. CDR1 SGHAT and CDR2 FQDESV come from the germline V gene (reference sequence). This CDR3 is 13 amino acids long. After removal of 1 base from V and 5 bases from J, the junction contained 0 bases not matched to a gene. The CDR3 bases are TGTGCCAGCAGCTTAGGACAGGGGGACGAGCAGTACTTC. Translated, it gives CASSLGQGDEQYF.

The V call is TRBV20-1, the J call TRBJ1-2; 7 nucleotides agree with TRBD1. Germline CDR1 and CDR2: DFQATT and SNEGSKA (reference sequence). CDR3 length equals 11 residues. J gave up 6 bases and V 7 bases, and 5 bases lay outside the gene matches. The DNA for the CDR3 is TGCAGTGTTACCGGGACAGATGGCTACACCTTC. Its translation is CSVTGTDGYTF.

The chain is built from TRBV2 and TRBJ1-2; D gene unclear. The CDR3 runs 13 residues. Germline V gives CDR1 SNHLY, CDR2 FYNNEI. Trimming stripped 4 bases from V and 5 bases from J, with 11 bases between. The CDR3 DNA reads TGTGCCAGCAGTGCCGGAAGGGAGTATGGCTACACCTTC. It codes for CASSAGREYGYTF.

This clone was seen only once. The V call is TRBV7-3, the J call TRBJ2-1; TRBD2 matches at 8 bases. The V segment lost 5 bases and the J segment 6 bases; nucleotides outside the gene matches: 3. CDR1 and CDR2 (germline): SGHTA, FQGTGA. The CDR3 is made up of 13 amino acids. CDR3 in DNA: TGTGCCAGCAGCGTTGGGACTAGCAATGAGCAGTTCTTC. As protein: CASSVGTSNEQFF.

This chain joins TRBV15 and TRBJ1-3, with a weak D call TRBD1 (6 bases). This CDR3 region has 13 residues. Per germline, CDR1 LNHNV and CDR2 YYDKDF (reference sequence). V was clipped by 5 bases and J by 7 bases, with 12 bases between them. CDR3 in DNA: TGTGCCACCAGCGGGACAAAGGGCAACACCATATATTTT. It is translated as CATSGTKGNTIYF. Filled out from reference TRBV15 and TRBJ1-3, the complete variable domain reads DAMVIQNPRYQVTQFGKPVTLSCSQTLNHNVMYWYQQKSSQAPKLLFHYYDKDFNNEADTPDNFQSRRPNTSFCFLDIRSPGLGDTAMYLCATSGTKGNTIYFGEGSWLTVV.

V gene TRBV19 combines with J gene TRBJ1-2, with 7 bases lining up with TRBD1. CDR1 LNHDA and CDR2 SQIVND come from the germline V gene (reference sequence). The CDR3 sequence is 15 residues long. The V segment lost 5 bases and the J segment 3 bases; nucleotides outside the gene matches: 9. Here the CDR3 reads CASSLRTGGDYGYTF. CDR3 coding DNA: TGTGCCAGTAGTCTCCGGACAGGAGGGGACTATGGCTACACCTTC.

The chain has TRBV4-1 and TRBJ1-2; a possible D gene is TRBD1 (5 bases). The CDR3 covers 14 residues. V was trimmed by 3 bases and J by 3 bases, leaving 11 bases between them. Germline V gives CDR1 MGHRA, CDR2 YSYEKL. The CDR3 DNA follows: TGCGCCAGCAGCCAGGAGGGACGGCACTATGGCTACACCTTC. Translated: CASSQEGRHYGYTF.

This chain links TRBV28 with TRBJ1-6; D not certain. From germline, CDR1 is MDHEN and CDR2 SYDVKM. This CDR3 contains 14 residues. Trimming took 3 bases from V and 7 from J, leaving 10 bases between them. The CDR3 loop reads CASSFRLTNSPLHF. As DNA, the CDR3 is TGTGCCAGCAGTTTCCGACTTACAAATTCACCCCTCCACTTT.

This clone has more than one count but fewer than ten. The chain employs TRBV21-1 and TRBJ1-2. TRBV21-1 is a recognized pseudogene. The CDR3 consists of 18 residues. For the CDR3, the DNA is TGTGCCAGCAGCAAAGCGAAAATCCACGGGGATGGTCGGTATGGCTACACCTTC. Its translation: CASSKAKIHGDGRYGYTF.

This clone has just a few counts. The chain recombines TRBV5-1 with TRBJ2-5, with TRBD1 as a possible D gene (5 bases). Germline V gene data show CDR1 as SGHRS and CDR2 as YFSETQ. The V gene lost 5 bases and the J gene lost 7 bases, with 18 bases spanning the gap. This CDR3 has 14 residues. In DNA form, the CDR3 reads TGCGCCAGCAGTGCTGGACAAGGCCAGGCGACCCAGTACTTC. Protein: CASSAGQGQATQYF.

The CDR3 nucleotides are TGTGCCAGCAGACCCGGGCTAGCGGGACTTTTTCTTGAGCAGTTCTTC. It yields the protein CASRPGLAGLFLEQFF. The chain employs TRBV2 and TRBJ2-1; 9 nucleotides line up with TRBD2. The germline gives CDR1 SNHLY, CDR2 FYNNEI. Trimming took 6 bases from V and 9 from J; bases not matched to a gene: 15. CDR3 length equals 16 residues.

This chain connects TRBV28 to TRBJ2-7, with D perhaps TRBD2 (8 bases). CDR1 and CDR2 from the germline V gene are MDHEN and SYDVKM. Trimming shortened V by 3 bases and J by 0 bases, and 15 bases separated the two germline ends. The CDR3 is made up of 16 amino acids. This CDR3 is CASSLTGRDSSYEQYF. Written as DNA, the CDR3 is TGTGCCAGCAGTTTGACCGGGAGGGACAGCTCCTACGAGCAGTACTTC.

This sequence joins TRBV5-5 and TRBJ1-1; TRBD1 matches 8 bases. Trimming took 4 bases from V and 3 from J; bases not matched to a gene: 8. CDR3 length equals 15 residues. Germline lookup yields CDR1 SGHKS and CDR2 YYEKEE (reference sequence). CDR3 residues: CASSQQGVGDTEAFF. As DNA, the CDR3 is TGTGCCAGCAGCCAACAGGGGGTGGGGGACACTGAAGCTTTCTTT.

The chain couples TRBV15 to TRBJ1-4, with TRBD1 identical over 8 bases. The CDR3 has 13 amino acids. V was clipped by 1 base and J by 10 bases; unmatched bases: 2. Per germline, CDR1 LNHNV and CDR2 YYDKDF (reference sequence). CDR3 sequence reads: CATSRAQGGKLFF. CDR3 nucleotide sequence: TGTGCCACCAGCAGAGCACAGGGGGGAAAACTGTTTTTT.

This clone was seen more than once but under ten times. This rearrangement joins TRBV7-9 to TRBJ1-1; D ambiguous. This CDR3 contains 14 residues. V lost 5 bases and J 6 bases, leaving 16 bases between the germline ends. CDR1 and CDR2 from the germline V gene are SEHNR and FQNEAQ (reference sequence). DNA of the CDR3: TGTGCCAGCAGCGAGCCCCCCGGGGTGGCTGAAGCTTTCTTT. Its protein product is CASSEPPGVAEAFF.

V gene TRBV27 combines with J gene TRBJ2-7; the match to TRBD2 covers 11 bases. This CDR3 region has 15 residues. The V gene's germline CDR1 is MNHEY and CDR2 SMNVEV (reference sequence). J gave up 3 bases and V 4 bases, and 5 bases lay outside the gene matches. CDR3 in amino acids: CASSYLAGGSYEQYF. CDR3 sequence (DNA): TGTGCCAGCAGTTACTTAGCGGGAGGGAGCTACGAGCAGTACTTC.

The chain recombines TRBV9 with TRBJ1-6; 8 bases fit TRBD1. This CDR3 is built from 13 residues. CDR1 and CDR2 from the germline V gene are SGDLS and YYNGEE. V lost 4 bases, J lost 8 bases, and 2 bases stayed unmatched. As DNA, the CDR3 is TGTGCCAGCAGCTCACAGGGGGATTCACCCCTCCACTTT. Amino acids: CASSSQGDSPLHF.

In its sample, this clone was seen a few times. Written as DNA, the CDR3 is TGTGCCAGCACCATCGGCCCGGGACTAGCGGCCGGGGGGGACGAGCAGTACTTC. This codes for CASTIGPGLAAGGDEQYF. The chain joins TRBV5-4 to TRBJ2-7, with TRBD2 identical over 11 bases. The junction had 19 bases not matched to a gene; V was cut back by 6 bases and J by 5 bases. There are 18 residues in the CDR3. Germline V gene sequence: CDR1 SGHNT, CDR2 YYREEE (reference sequence).

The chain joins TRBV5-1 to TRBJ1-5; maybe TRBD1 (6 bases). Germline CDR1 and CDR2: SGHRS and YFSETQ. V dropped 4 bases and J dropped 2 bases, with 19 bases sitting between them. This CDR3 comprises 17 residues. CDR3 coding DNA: TGCGCCAGCAGCGCTGGAAATCCGGACAGAGGCAATCAGCCCCAGCATTTT. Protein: CASSAGNPDRGNQPQHF.

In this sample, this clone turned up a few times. The CDR3 is CASSADRGAEAFF. The CDR3 DNA reads TGTGCCAGCAGCGCGGACAGGGGGGCTGAAGCTTTCTTT. V usage is TRBV3-1 (or the pseudogene TRBV3-2) and J usage is TRBJ1-1, with 10 bases aligning to TRBD1. CDR1 is LGHDT, CDR2 YNNKEL, per germline (reference sequence). J gave up 6 bases and V 5 bases, and 3 bases lay outside the gene matches. The CDR3 loop spans 13 amino acids.

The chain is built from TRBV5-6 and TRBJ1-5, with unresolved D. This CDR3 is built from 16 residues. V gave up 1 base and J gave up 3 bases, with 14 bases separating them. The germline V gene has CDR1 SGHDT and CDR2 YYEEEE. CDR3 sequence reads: CASSLYSGQDNQPQHF. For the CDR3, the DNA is TGTGCCAGCAGCTTGTATTCCGGCCAGGACAATCAGCCCCAGCATTTT.

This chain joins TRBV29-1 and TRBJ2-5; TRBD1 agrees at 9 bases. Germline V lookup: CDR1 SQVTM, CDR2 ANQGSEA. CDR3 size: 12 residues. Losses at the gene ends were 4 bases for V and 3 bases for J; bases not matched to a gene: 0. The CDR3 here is CSVGQGEETQYF. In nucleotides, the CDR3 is TGCAGCGTTGGACAGGGGGAAGAGACCCAGTACTTC.

CDR3 bases: TGTGCCAGCCGATTTCTGGGCGGCAATCAGCCCCAGCATTTT. Translation gives CASRFLGGNQPQHF. V usage is TRBV28 and J usage is TRBJ1-5; D is undetermined. Germline loops: CDR1 MDHEN, CDR2 SYDVKM. This CDR3 is 14 amino acids long. With 8 bases removed from V and 2 bases from J, the gap between germline ends came to 13 bases.

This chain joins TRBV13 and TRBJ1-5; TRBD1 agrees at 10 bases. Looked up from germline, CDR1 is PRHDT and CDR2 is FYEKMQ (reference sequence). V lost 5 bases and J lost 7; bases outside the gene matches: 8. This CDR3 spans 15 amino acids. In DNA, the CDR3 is TGTGCCAGCAGCCGACAGGGGGCGTCGGGCCAGCCCCAGCATTTT. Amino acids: CASSRQGASGQPQHF.

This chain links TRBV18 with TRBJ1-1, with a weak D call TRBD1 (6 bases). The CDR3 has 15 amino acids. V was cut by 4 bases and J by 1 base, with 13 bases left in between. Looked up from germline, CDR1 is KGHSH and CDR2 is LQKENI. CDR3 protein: CASSHENRANTEAFF. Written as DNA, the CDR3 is TGTGCCAGCTCACACGAGAACAGGGCGAACACTGAAGCTTTCTTT.

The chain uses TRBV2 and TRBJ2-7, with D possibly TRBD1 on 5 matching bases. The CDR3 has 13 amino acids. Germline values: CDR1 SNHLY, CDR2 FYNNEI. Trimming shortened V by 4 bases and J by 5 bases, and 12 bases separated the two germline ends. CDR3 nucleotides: TGTGCCAGCAGTGCCCTCAGGGTGGACGAGCAGTACTTC. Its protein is CASSALRVDEQYF. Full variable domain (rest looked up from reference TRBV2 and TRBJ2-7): EPEVTQTPSHQVTQMGQEVILRCVPISNHLYFYWYRQILGQKVEFLVSFYNNEISEKSEIFDDQFSVERPDGSNFTLKIRSTKLEDSAMYFCASSALRVDEQYFGPGTRLTVT.

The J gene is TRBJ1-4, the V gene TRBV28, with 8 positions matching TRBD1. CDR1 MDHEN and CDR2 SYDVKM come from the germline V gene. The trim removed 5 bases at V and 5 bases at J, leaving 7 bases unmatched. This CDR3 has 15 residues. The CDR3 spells CASSTPGQGNEKLFF. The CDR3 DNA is TGTGCCAGCAGTACCCCAGGACAGGGAAATGAAAAACTGTTTTTT.

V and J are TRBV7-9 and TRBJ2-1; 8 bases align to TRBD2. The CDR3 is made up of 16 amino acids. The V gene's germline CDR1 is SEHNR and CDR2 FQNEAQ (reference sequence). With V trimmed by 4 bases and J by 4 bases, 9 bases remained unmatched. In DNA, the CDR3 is TGTGCCAGCAGCTGGGAGAGCGGGAGAGATTACAATGAGCAGTTCTTC. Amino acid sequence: CASSWESGRDYNEQFF.